A single TCR beta chain is shown here with its context. The antigen is undetermined. This record comes from a study of identifying expanded T cells in peripheral blood. Healthy donors had no documented immune events, such as infections, while sampled. Study observations and caveats: Two-week clone count variance significantly increased as total template count grew. Differentially abundant clones: roughly 1.2 between replicates, 16.4 at approximately 13 days, roughly 18 at four.

Germline assignment: CDR1 SGHRS and CDR2 YFSETQ. This CDR3 contains 16 residues. Between the trimmed V and J ends, which lost 4 bases and 9 bases, there was a span of 20 bases. Measured with immunoSEQ multiplex PCR; TCRdb has only the in-frame clones, and not every one. This table holds approximately 100,000 clones, around 89% found once. V gene TRBV5-1 combines with J gene TRBJ1-6; perhaps TRBD1 as D (5 bases). The clonotype comes from a person aged 18 to 75 in good health. The sequencing sample was made of blood. The CDR3 DNA reads as TGCGCCAGCAGCCGCCAAGACAGAGAGGGTGGTTCACCCCTCCACTTT. This gives the protein CASSRQDREGGSPLHF.